The next 18 T cell receptor beta chains were all read from a single sample in a study of cytomegalovirus exposure and HLA in healthy donors. The PCR ran on 60 Vbeta and 13 Jbeta primers. Generated by immunoSEQ multiplex PCR, the TCRdb table keeps only in-frame clones and is missing some. Counted here are about 140,000 clones, approximately 72% occurring once; the ten biggest clones make up less than 2.5%. The sample was PBMCs. These receptors all stem from a man in his forties in good health and CMV-seronegative.

The table lists this clone with a few counts. The rearrangement uses TRBV6-5 and TRBJ2-1; D remains ambiguous. Germline CDR1 MNHEY, CDR2 SVGAGI. This CDR3 is 13 amino acids long. Trimming cost V 6 bases and J 0 bases, with 6 bases left between them. CDR3 in amino acids: CASSRGSYNEQFF. The CDR3 DNA follows: TGTGCCAGCAGCCGCGGCTCCTACAATGAGCAGTTCTTC.

J is TRBJ2-4 and V is TRBV4-2; D possibly corresponds to TRBD2 (6 bases). The ends were cut back, 1 base at V and 8 bases at J, with 15 bases in the middle. Germline V gives CDR1 LGHNA, CDR2 YNFKEQ. The CDR3 covers 15 residues. CDR3 DNA: TGTGCCAGCAGCCAAGCTCGGGAGCGAGGGGACATTCAGTACTTC. Translating gives CASSQARERGDIQYF.

This chain links TRBV19 with TRBJ2-7; the D gene is possibly TRBD2 (5 bases). The CDR3 is 15 amino acids. The germline V gene has CDR1 LNHDA and CDR2 SQIVND (reference sequence). The V end was cut by 3 bases, the J end by 5 bases, with 17 bases between. For the CDR3, the DNA is TGTGCCAGTAGTATCACCTCGAGGGAGCACAACGAGCAGTACTTC. Its protein product is CASSITSREHNEQYF.

The chain joins TRBV10-2 to TRBJ2-5, with D unclear. V lost 6 bases and J 5 bases, leaving 13 bases between the germline ends. The CDR3 runs 13 residues. Germline CDR1 reads WSHSY; CDR2 reads SAAADI. The CDR3 sequence: CASRRAMMETQYF. The DNA for the CDR3 is TGCGCCAGCAGAAGAGCTATGATGGAGACCCAGTACTTC.

The rearrangement joins TRBV7-6 to TRBJ1-6; D may be TRBD1 (5 bases). The CDR3 covers 16 residues. Germline V gene sequence: CDR1 SGHVS, CDR2 FNYEAQ. V was clipped by 5 bases and J by 2 bases, with 13 bases between them. This CDR3 reads CASSLNGGAYNSPLHF. CDR3 nucleotides: TGTGCCAGCAGCCTCAATGGAGGGGCCTATAATTCACCCCTCCACTTT.

This sequence joins TRBV5-1 and TRBJ2-2; tentative D call: TRBD2 (6 bases). CDR3 length: 14 amino acids. Between the trimmed V and J ends, which lost 6 bases and 6 bases, there was a span of 15 bases. The germline V gene encodes CDR1 SGHRS and CDR2 YFSETQ. CDR3 in amino acids: CASMALRESGELFF. The CDR3 region has the DNA TGCGCCAGCATGGCTTTACGGGAGTCCGGGGAGCTGTTTTTT.

This chain links TRBV5-8 with TRBJ2-5; 9 bases agree with TRBD1. V was pared by 3 bases and J by 1 base, with 10 bases of the junction left unmatched. Germline values: CDR1 SGHTS, CDR2 YDEGEE. This CDR3 has 17 residues. The CDR3 coding sequence is TGTGCCAGCAGCTGGACGAAAGGGACAGGGAGCCAAGAGACCCAGTACTTC. Its protein product is CASSWTKGTGSQETQYF.

The chain combines TRBV28 with TRBJ1-4; 7 nucleotides agree with TRBD1. The CDR3 runs to 14 residues. Germline CDR1 and CDR2: MDHEN and SYDVKM. V lost 4 bases and J lost 6; bases outside the gene matches: 5. The CDR3 nucleotides are TGTGCCAGCAGTTCGGGACAGTTTTATGAAAAACTGTTTTTT. Translation gives CASSSGQFYEKLFF.

This clone was seen only a few times. The V call is TRBV18, the J call TRBJ2-7; TRBD2 agrees at 10 bases. Trimming at V came to 3 bases and at J to 2 bases, leaving 7 bases not matched to a gene. From germline, CDR1 is KGHSH and CDR2 LQKENI. The CDR3 is 16 amino acids. The DNA for the CDR3 is TGTGCCAGCTCACCCCGGGTAGCGGGAGGCCCCTACGAGCAGTACTTC. This sequence encodes CASSPRVAGGPYEQYF.

This clone was recorded a few times. The chain joins TRBV5-5 to TRBJ1-4; D remains unclear. The CDR3 totals 16 residues. The V gene lost 1 base and the J gene lost 6 bases, with 16 bases spanning the gap. In germline, CDR1 is SGHKS, CDR2 YYEKEE (reference sequence). For the CDR3, the DNA is TGTGCCAGCAGCTTGCCCCCGGTAGAGCCTTATGAAAAACTGTTTTTT. It specifies CASSLPPVEPYEKLFF.

This chain connects TRBV30 to TRBJ2-7; TRBD1 agrees at 10 bases. The CDR3 extends over 13 amino acids. Germline V gives CDR1 GTSNPN, CDR2 SVGIG (reference sequence). The junction had 2 bases not matched to a gene; V was cut back by 0 bases and J by 6 bases. The CDR3 region has the DNA TGTGCCTGGAGTGTGACAGGGGGCGGCGAGCAGTACTTC. It specifies CAWSVTGGGEQYF.

This rearrangement joins TRBV28 to TRBJ2-1, with TRBD2 as a possible D gene (6 bases). V was trimmed by 5 bases and J by 3 bases, leaving 14 bases between them. CDR1 and CDR2 from the germline V gene are MDHEN and SYDVKM. CDR3 length equals 15 residues. DNA of the CDR3: TGTGCCAGCAGTCCTTACACCGGGGGCTACAATGAGCAGTTCTTC. The encoded protein is CASSPYTGGYNEQFF.

In DNA, the CDR3 is TGCGCCAGCAGCCCCATTCAGGGGCCGCGCGGCTACACCTTC. It specifies CASSPIQGPRGYTF. The chain carries TRBV5-1 and TRBJ1-2; maybe TRBD1 (6 bases). This CDR3 is 14 amino acids long. With 4 bases removed from V and 8 bases from J, the gap between germline ends came to 18 bases. Germline V gives CDR1 SGHRS, CDR2 YFSETQ.

This clone was counted a few times. CDR3 amino acids: CASSRGGGDQPQHF. The CDR3 DNA sequence: TGTGCCAGCAGTAGGGGCGGGGGGGATCAGCCCCAGCATTTT. V is TRBV28 and J is TRBJ1-5, with a weak D call TRBD1 (5 bases). In germline, CDR1 is MDHEN, CDR2 SYDVKM. V was clipped by 5 bases and J by 5 bases, with 13 bases between them. The CDR3 contains 14 residues.

The chain is built from TRBV5-1 and TRBJ2-3, with a tentative D call TRBD1 (5 bases). V lost 5 bases to trimming and J lost 4 bases, with 14 bases between them. Germline V gene sequence: CDR1 SGHRS, CDR2 YFSETQ. The CDR3 spans 14 residues. As DNA, the CDR3 is TGCGCCAGCAGAGAGGTCAGGGTGGCAGATACGCAGTATTTT. Its translation is CASREVRVADTQYF. The full variable domain, its missing parts supplied by reference TRBV5-1 and TRBJ2-3, is KAGVTQTPRYLIKTRGQQVTLSCSPISGHRSVSWYQQTPGQGLQFLFEYFSETQRNKGNFPGRFSGRQFSNSRSEMNVSTLELGDSALYLCASREVRVADTQYFGPGTRLTVL.

J is TRBJ1-1 and V is TRBV6-1; D is unresolved. V lost 4 bases to trimming and J lost 0 bases, with 15 bases between them. This CDR3 comprises 16 residues. Germline lookup yields CDR1 MNHNS and CDR2 SASEGT. CDR3 nucleotides: TGTGCCAGCAGTGGCCCCACCAAACAGTTGAACACTGAAGCTTTCTTT. Translation: CASSGPTKQLNTEAFF.

This clone is a singleton in its sample. This chain connects TRBV19 to TRBJ1-1, with D perhaps matching TRBD1 (6 bases). The CDR3 is 12 amino acids. Germline V gene sequence: CDR1 LNHDA, CDR2 SQIVND (reference sequence). V lost 8 bases and J 1 base, leaving 8 bases between the germline ends. CDR3 nucleotides: TGTGCCAGTGGGACAAGGAACACTGAAGCTTTCTTT. Protein: CASGTRNTEAFF.

As to this clone: One junction end disagrees with the germline gene, perhaps due to a read error. The chain links TRBV29-1 to TRBJ1-5; D is ambiguous. There are 13 residues in the CDR3. The germline CDR1 and CDR2 sequences are SQVTM and ANQGSEA. This CDR3 reads CSVYCKGGQPQNF. CDR3 sequence (DNA): TGCAGCGTTTACTGCAAGGGAGGTCAGCCCCAGAATTTT.